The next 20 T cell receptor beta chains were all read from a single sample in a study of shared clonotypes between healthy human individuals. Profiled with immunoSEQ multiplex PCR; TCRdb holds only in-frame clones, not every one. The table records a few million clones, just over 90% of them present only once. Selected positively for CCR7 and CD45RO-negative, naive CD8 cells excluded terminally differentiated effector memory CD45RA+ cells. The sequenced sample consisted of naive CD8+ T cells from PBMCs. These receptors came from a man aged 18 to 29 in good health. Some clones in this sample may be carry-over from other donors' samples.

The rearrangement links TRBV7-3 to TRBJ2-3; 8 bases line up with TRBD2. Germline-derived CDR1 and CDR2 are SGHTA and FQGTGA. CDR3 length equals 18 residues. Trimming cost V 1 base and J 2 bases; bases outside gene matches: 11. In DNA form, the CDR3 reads TGTGCCAGCAGCTTAAGCCCCGGGCTAGCGGGCGACACAGATACGCAGTATTTT. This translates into CASSLSPGLAGDTDTQYF.

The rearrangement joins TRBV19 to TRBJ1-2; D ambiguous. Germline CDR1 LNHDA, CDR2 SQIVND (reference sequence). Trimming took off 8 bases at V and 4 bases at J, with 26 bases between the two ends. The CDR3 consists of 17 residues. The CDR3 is CASSIFLWSDRGYGYTF. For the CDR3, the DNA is TGTGCCAGTTCCATATTCCTTTGGTCCGATCGGGGCTATGGCTACACCTTC.

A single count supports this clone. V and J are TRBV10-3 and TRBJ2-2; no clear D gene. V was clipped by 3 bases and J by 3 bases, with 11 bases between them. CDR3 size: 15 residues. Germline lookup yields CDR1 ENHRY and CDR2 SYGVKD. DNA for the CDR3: TGTGCCATCAGTGAACTGGACCGGGACACCGGGGAGCTGTTTTTT. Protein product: CAISELDRDTGELFF.

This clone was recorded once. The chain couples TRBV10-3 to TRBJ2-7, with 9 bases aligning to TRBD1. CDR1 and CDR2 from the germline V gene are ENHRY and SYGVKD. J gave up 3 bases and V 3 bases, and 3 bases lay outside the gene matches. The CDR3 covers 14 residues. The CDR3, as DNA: TGTGCCATCAGTGACGGGACAGGGTTCTACGAGCAGTACTTC. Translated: CAISDGTGFYEQYF.

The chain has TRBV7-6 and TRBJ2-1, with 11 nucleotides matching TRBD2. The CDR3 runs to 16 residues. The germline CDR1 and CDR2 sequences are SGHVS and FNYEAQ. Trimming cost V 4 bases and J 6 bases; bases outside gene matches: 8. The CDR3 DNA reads TGTGCCAGCAGCTCCCTAACTAGCGGGAGTATCAATGAGCAGTTCTTC. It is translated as CASSSLTSGSINEQFF. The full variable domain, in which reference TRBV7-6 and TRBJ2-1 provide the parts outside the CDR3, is GAGVSQSPRYKVTKRGQDVALRCDPISGHVSLYWYRQALGQGPEFLTYFNYEAQQDKSGLPNDRFSAERPEGSISTLTIQRTEQRDSAMYRCASSSLTSGSINEQFFGPGTRLTVL.

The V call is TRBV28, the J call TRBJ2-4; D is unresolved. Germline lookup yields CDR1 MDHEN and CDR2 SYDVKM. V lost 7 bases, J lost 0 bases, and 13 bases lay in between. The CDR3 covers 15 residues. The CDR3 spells CASNRVSLAKNIQYF. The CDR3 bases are TGTGCCAGCAACCGAGTGTCCCTAGCCAAAAACATTCAGTACTTC.

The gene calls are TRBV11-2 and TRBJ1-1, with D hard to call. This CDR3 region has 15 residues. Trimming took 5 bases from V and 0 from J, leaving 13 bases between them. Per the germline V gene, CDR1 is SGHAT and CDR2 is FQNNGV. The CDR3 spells CASSNPTGMNTEAFF. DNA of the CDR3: TGTGCCAGCAGCAACCCGACGGGGATGAACACTGAAGCTTTCTTT.

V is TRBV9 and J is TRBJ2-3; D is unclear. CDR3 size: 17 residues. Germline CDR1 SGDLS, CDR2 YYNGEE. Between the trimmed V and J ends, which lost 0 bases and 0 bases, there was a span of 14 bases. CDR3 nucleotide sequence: TGTGCCAGCAGCGTAGCCAAAGACCCTAGAAGCACAGATACGCAGTATTTT. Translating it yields CASSVAKDPRSTDTQYF.

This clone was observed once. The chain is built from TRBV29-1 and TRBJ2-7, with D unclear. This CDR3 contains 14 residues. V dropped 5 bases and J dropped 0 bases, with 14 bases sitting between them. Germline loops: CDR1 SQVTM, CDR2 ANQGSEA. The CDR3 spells CSVCCTYYSYEQYF. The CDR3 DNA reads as TGCAGCGTTTGTTGCACTTATTACTCCTACGAGCAGTACTTC.

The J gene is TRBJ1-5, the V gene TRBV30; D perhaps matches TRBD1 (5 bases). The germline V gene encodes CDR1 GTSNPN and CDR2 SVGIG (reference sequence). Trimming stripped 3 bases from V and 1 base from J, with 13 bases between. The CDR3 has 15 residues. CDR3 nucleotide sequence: TGTGCCTGGAGGGGTCACGGGGGAAGCAATCAGCCCCAGCATTTT. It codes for CAWRGHGGSNQPQHF.

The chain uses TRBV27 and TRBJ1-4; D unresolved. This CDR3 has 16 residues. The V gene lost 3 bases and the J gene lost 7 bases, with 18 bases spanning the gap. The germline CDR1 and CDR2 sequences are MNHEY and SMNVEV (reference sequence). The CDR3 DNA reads TGTGCCAGCAGTTTGGTTTTCGGGCGAGGTGCTGAAAAACTGTTTTTT. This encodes CASSLVFGRGAEKLFF.

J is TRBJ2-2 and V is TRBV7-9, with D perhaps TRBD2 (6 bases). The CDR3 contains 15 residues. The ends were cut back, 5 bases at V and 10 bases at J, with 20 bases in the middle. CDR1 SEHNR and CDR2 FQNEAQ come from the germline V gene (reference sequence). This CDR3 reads CASSPPDWGEKELFF. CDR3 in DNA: TGTGCCAGCAGCCCCCCGGATTGGGGGGAGAAGGAGCTGTTTTTT.

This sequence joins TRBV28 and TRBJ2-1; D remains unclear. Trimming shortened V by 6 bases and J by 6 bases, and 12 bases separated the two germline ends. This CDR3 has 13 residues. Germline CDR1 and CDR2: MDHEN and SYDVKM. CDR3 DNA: TGTGCCAGCAGCCGACGAACTGGCAATGAGCAGTTCTTC. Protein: CASSRRTGNEQFF.

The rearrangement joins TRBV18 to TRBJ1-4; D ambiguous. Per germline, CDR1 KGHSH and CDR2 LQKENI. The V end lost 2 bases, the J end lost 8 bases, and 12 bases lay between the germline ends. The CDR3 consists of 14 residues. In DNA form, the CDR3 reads TGTGCCAGCTCACCAGGACCCTCCGCGGAAAAACTGTTTTTT. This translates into CASSPGPSAEKLFF.

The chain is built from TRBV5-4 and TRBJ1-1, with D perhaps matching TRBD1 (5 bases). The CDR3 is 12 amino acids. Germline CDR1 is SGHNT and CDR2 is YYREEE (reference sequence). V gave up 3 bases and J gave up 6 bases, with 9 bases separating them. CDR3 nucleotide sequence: TGTGCCAGCAGCTGGGGGGGGGCTGAAGCTTTCTTT. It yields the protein CASSWGGAEAFF. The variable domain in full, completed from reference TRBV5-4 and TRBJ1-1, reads ETGVTQSPTHLIKTRGQQVTLRCSSQSGHNTVSWYQQALGQGPQFIFQYYREEENGRGNFPPRFSGLQFPNYSSELNVNALELDDSALYLCASSWGGAEAFFGQGTRLTVV.

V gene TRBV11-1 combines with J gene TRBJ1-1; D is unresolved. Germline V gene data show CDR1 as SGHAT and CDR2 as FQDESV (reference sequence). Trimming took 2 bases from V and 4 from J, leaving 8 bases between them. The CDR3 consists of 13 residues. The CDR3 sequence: CASSLQRSTEAFF. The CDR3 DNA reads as TGTGCCAGCAGCTTACAGCGGAGCACTGAAGCTTTCTTT.

The CDR3 region is CASSPRLAGGDGELFF. CDR3 DNA: TGTGCCAGCAGCCCCCGACTAGCGGGAGGGGACGGGGAGCTGTTTTTT. The V and J genes are TRBV9 and TRBJ2-2, with TRBD2 matching 14 bases. The V and J ends lost 4 bases and 7 bases, in that order; junction bases with no gene match: 6. In germline, CDR1 is SGDLS, CDR2 YYNGEE. The CDR3 is made up of 16 amino acids.

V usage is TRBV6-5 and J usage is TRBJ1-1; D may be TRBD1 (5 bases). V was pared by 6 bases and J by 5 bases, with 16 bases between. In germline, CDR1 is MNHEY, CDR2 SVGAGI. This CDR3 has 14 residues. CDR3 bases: TGTGCCAGCAGGTTAGCGACAGTCGTGACTGAAGCTTTCTTT. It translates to CASRLATVVTEAFF.

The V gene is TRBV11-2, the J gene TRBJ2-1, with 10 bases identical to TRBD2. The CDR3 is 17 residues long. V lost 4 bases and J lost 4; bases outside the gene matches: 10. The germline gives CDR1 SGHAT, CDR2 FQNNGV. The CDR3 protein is CASSSILAGLRYNEQFF. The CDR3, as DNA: TGTGCCAGCAGCTCTATACTAGCGGGGTTAAGGTACAATGAGCAGTTCTTC. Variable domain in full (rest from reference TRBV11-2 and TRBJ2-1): EAGVAQSPRYKIIEKRQSVAFWCNPISGHATLYWYQQILGQGPKLLIQFQNNGVVDDSQLPKDRFSAERLKGVDSTLKIQPAKLEDSAVYLCASSSILAGLRYNEQFFGPGTRLTVL.

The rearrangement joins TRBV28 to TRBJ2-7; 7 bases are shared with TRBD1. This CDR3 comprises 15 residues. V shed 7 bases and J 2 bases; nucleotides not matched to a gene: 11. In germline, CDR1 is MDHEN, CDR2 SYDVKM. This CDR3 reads CASTPRQGWAYEQYF. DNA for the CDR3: TGTGCCAGCACTCCACGACAGGGTTGGGCCTACGAGCAGTACTTC.